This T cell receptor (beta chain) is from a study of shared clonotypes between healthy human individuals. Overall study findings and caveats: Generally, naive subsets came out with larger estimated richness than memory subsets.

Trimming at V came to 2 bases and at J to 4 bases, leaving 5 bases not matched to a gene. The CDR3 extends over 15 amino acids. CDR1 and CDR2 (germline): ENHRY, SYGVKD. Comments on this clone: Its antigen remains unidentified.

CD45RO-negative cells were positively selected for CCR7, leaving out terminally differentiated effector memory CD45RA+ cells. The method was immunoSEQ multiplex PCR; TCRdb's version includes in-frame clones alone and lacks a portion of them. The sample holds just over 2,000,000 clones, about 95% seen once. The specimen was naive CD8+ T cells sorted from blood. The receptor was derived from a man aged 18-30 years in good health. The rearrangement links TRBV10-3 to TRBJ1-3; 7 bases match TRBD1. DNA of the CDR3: TGTGCCATCAGTGAGCTATTGACAGGGGGAAACACCATATATTTT. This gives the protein CAISELLTGGNTIYF.